This record concerns one T cell receptor (beta chain) sequence. This CDR3 region has 15 residues. Germline V gene data show CDR1 as MGHRA and CDR2 as YSYEKL. Trimming at V came to 4 bases and at J to 3 bases, leaving 4 bases not matched to a gene. Using RNA transcripts, the TCR beta CDR3 regions were amplified. First-round RT-PCR with HTBI primers preceded a second-round multiplex PCR. TCRdb ran MiXCR on the multiplex PCR reads and lists one entry per CDR3 protein. The data hold some 750,000 distinct CDR3 sequences, with 35% to 50% observed a single time. The data belong to a study of Graves' ophthalmopathy and Graves' hyperthyroidism.

Sequencing was performed on peripheral blood. The chain combines TRBV4-1 with TRBJ2-7, with 12 nucleotides matching TRBD2. The sequence was collected from an adult man with Graves' ophthalmopathy. CDR3 nucleotides: TGCGCCAGCAGCCGCGGGACTAGCGGGCTCTACGAGCAGTACTTC. It codes for CASSRGTSGLYEQYF.